The rows below give T cell receptor beta chains drawn from one sample of a study of beta chain features in type 1 diabetes. The protocol was immunoSEQ multiplex PCR, while the TCRdb copy is restricted to in-frame clones and leaves out a portion. The table lists 970,000 or so clones, around a sixth of them singletons, with about 0.02% in the top ten. The material sequenced was naive CD4+ T cells from blood. These receptors all come from a young woman in good health. Both conserved end residues are part of each CDR3. Fields, in order: J gene, V gene, CDR3 protein.

J gene: TRBJ1-1
V gene: TRBV11-3
CDR3 protein: CASSPRLGTEAFF

J gene: TRBJ1-2
V gene: TRBV20-1
CDR3 protein: CSASHNYGYTF

J gene: TRBJ2-7
V gene: TRBV28
CDR3 protein: CASSREAPYEQYF

J gene: TRBJ1-1
V gene: TRBV19
CDR3 protein: CASSTDTRNTEAFF

J gene: TRBJ2-2
V gene: TRBV4-1
CDR3 protein: CASSRRVGRFNTGELFF

J gene: TRBJ2-7
V gene: TRBV5-1
CDR3 protein: CASSNPAGDYEQYF

J gene: TRBJ1-2
V gene: TRBV28
CDR3 protein: CASSFAYGYTF

J gene: TRBJ2-7
V gene: TRBV28
CDR3 protein: CASSSRAYEQYF

J gene: TRBJ1-6
V gene: TRBV25-1
CDR3 protein: CASSGQGFLSPLHF

J gene: -
V gene: TRBV10-3
CDR3 protein: CAISEPRIQGSEQYF